These 10 T cell receptor beta chains originate from one sample sequenced in a study of blood T cells in healthy people across ages. The use of a sample-barcoded 5' primer and a J-beta primer mix characterized a second PCR of roughly 7 to 12 cycles. TCRdb called the 5' RACE reads again in MiXCR, with one record for every CDR3 protein. Of 650,000 to 1,000,000 distinct CDR3 sequences in the sample, 36% were seen once. Specimen: blood. The receptors shown here come from a man younger than 35 in good health.

This clonotype was detected only a few times. The rearrangement joins TRBV4-2 to TRBJ2-3; TRBD1 matches at 8 bases. Germline V CDR1 and CDR2: LGHNA, YNFKEQ. This CDR3 comprises 13 residues. V dropped 4 bases and J dropped 4; count of bases not matched to a gene: 1. This chain's CDR3 is CASSPDRADTQYF. The CDR3 DNA reads as TGTGCCAGCAGCCCGGACAGGGCAGATACGCAGTATTTT.

This clonotype was counted a few times. The chain recombines TRBV4-1 with TRBJ2-7; D uncertain. Trimming removed 5 bases at V and 7 bases at J, with 21 bases between. This CDR3 is 15 amino acids long. The germline V gene has CDR1 MGHRA and CDR2 YSYEKL. The DNA of the CDR3 is TGCGCCAGCAGCGGGCAGACCAGCTCCTACAATGAGCAGTACTTC. It encodes CASSGQTSSYNEQYF.

The genes are TRBV4-1 and TRBJ1-4; perhaps TRBD1 as D (5 bases). CDR1 and CDR2 from the germline V gene are MGHRA and YSYEKL. Trimming left V 2 bases short and J 6 bases short, with 16 bases between. This CDR3 spans 16 amino acids. CDR3 in amino acids: CASSQPRDEYYEKLFF. The CDR3 nucleotides read TGCGCCAGCAGCCAACCCCGGGACGAGTACTATGAAAAACTGTTTTTT.

The chain uses TRBV4-1 and TRBJ2-4; 7 nucleotides align to TRBD1. From germline, CDR1 is MGHRA and CDR2 YSYEKL. Trimming took 1 base from V and 5 from J; bases not matched to a gene: 2. The CDR3 contains 14 residues. The CDR3: CASSQGGTENIQYF. DNA for the CDR3: TGCGCCAGCAGCCAAGGGGGGACAGAAAACATTCAGTACTTC.

This clonotype has ten or more counts. The chain carries TRBV7-9 and TRBJ2-1, with unresolved D. CDR1 SEHNR and CDR2 FQNEAQ come from the germline V gene (reference sequence). The V gene lost 1 base and the J gene lost 6 bases, with 7 bases spanning the gap. The CDR3 extends over 13 amino acids. DNA for the CDR3: TGTGCCAGCAGCTTAGGGCTAACCAATGAGCAGTTCTTC. Its translation: CASSLGLTNEQFF.

This chain links TRBV18 with TRBJ2-3, with a weak D call TRBD1 (6 bases). The CDR3 spans 16 residues. In germline, CDR1 is KGHSH, CDR2 LQKENI. V lost 3 bases to trimming and J lost 3 bases, with 16 bases between them. The CDR3 coding sequence is TGTGCCAGCTCACCCTCCCCCGGACAGAGAACAGATACGCAGTATTTT. This encodes CASSPSPGQRTDTQYF.

V and J are TRBV4-2 and TRBJ2-7, with 9 bases aligning to TRBD2. The CDR3 is made up of 15 amino acids. Germline loops: CDR1 LGHNA, CDR2 YNFKEQ. V shed 5 bases, J shed 2 bases, and the junction held 7 bases outside the gene matches. For the CDR3, the DNA is TGTGCCAGCAGCTGGAGCGGGGGGTCCACCTACGAGCAGTACTTC. Residues: CASSWSGGSTYEQYF.

In this sample, this clonotype turned up many times. The chain carries TRBV7-2 and TRBJ2-7; TRBD2 matches at 7 bases. Germline V gives CDR1 SGHTA, CDR2 FQGNSA. The CDR3 totals 14 residues. V shed 1 base and J 1 base; nucleotides not matched to a gene: 1. The CDR3 bases are TGTGCCAGCAGCTTAGAGCGGGGATCCTACGAGCAGTACTTC. Amino acids: CASSLERGSYEQYF.

The V and J genes are TRBV21-1 and TRBJ1-2; no check of the table's D call, TRBD1, against the DNA was made. TRBV21-1 is given as a pseudogene. This CDR3 is built from 16 residues. This chain's CDR3 is CASIPPTPRMDYGYTF. The DNA for the CDR3 is TGTGCCAGCATTCCACCGACCCCTCGGATGGACTATGGCTACACCTTC.

This chain uses TRBV3-1 with TRBJ1-1; D gene ambiguous. Germline V gives CDR1 LGHDT, CDR2 YNNKEL (reference sequence). The CDR3 loop spans 14 amino acids. Deletions cut 3 bases from V and 0 bases from J, with 8 bases between. The DNA for the CDR3 is TGTGCCAGCAGCCACCTGCTCATGAACACTGAAGCTTTCTTT. Its protein is CASSHLLMNTEAFF.